Given below is one T cell receptor beta chain in context. This clonotype was seen more than once but under ten times. The antigen this receptor binds is unknown. Qualities for individual bases were not recorded, and no much larger clone is one base off. The data originate from a study of T cells in Graves' hyperthyroidism and ophthalmopathy (dated by TCRdb to between 2018 and 2021). About the full investigation: Peripheral blood was sampled at the time of initial diagnosis, prior to any treatment. To identify distinguishing TCR V-J signatures, a discovery cohort of about 100 patients was used, comprising 40 to 45 with Graves' ophthalmopathy and roughly 60 with stable Graves' hyperthyroidism. Prospective prediction of ophthalmopathy was tested in an independent validation cohort of 18 to 20 hyperthyroidism patients and 15 to 17 patients who later progressed to ophthalmopathy. The 100 discovery patients were randomly split 7:3 into training and test sets. In roughly six Graves' hyperthyroidism patients, the study also compared T-cell repertoires from thyroid tissue with T-cell repertoires from blood. After blood sampling, hyperthyroidism patients were treated with methimazole at a starting dose of 30 mg daily, and ophthalmopathy patients were treated with high-dose intravenous methylprednisolone. According to the paper, TCR Vbeta CDR3 sequencing was carried out on more than 120 peripheral blood samples, which came from fewer than 50 ophthalmopathy, approximately 72 hyperthyroidism and roughly 17 progressor patients.

Beyond this particular receptor, the publication reports: Sample size was not statistically predetermined, and investigators were not blinded to group allocation. Blood samples also contained most of the expanded thyroid clonotypes (frequency above 0.001), which suggests that blood repertoires may reflect thyroid immune responses. In validation, the model predicted progression to ophthalmopathy a median of approximately 6.3 months before onset, with over 60% sensitivity and nearly 75% specificity. A model built on a 13 V-J signature distinguished ophthalmopathy from stable hyperthyroidism, reaching roughly 88% sensitivity and under 84% specificity in cross-validation and 80%/75% in testing.

Graves' hyperthyroidism was defined as stable when no progression to ophthalmopathy occurred over 18 months of follow-up. The hyperthyroidism patients were between 18 and 65 years old and newly diagnosed, with a disease duration of less than 2 months. Any patient with an uncontrolled infection, another autoimmune disease, pregnancy or lactation was excluded. Diagnoses relied on clinical symptoms, serum thyroxine and TRAb, thyroid ultrasound and orbital computed tomography. PBMCs were isolated from approximately 10 ml of fresh peripheral blood by Ficoll-Paque density gradient centrifugation. Total RNA was extracted using Trizol reagent, and RNA quality was assessed on an Agilent 2100 Bioanalyzer. CDR1 and CDR2 were assigned from the germline V gene as SGHRS and YFSETQ. Including cysteine and phenylalanine, the CDR3 has 16 amino acids. Only the CDR3 DNA is retained, 48 bases long and in frame from the first base. Relative to germline, V is 4 bases shorter and J is 7 bases shorter, with 21 bases between their ends.

The TCR beta CDR3 regions were amplified from RNA transcripts. A first-round RT-PCR of the TCR CDR3 used the HTBI primer set with the Qiagen OneStep RT-PCR kit. Libraries were constructed in a second round of multiplex PCR, after which size selection and purification were performed. Libraries were sequenced paired-end with 100 bp reads on an Illumina HiSeq2000. Per the authors' processing: SOAPnuke was used to process the raw data, with reads discarded if the reads contained adapters or uncalled bases, had a mean Phred below 15, or lacked an exact constant-primer or identifier match. High-quality paired reads were merged using COPE v1.2.5, and each unique nucleotide sequence was defined as a clonotype. MiTCR v1.1 was used to align clonotypes to the IMGT TRBV, TRBD and TRBJ reference segments. Analysis was restricted to V-J combinations with a frequency above 0.0001, which covered just over 98% of repertoires. A TCS score was defined as the ratio of F50 (clonal expansion) to E x V (chaos), with BLOSUM62-based TCRdist applied between CDR3 peptides within each V-J. Welch's t-statistics and random forest reduced 450 to 600 V-J features to 10 to 15, which were used in a naive Bayes classifier (R e1071). TCRdb reprocessing: public reads trimmed at Q25 with fastp, clones called with MiXCR, in-frame beta chains kept. Rows matching on CDR3 protein sequence are summarized as one entry with the most common DNA and genes. TCRdb's processing, not the study's, gives the V and J calls here. The sample table contains a few hundred thousand distinct CDR3 sequences; only one count was recorded for about 25% of them. The ten biggest clones cover less than 85% of the sample.

The sequencing sample was made of blood. The sequence was collected from a man aged 50-59 years with Graves' hyperthyroidism. The receptor chain draws on TRBV5-1 and TRBJ2-1; the D gene is possibly TRBD2, with 6 bases matching. The CDR3 corresponds to CASSIFPGTDGNEQFF. The DNA sequence is TGCGCCAGCAGCATTTTTCCCGGGACTGATGGGAATGAGCAGTTCTTC.